Below are 8 T cell receptor beta chains sequenced from a single sample in a study of T cells in Graves' hyperthyroidism and ophthalmopathy. RNA transcripts gave rise to amplified TCR beta CDR3 regions. With the HTBI primer set, the TCR CDR3 went through a first round of RT-PCR. Each CDR3 protein is one row after TCRdb ran MiXCR on the multiplex PCR reads. The profile shows 450,000 to 700,000 distinct CDR3 sequences, 46% of them singletons. Sequencing was performed on peripheral blood or thyroid tissue (not recorded which). The receptors stem from an adult woman with Graves' disease, either hyperthyroidism or ophthalmopathy (not recorded which).

V usage is TRBV7-2 and J usage is TRBJ2-5, with D tentatively TRBD1 or TRBD2 (6 bases each). V was pared by 9 bases and J by 1 base, with 18 bases between. Germline V gene lookup returns CDR1 SGHTA and CDR2 FQGNSA. The CDR3 length is 15 residues. CDR3 sequence reads: CARDEAGHFQETQYF. The CDR3 nucleotides read TGTGCCAGAGATGAGGCGGGACACTTCCAAGAGACCCAGTACTTC.

This clonotype has only one observation. The chain employs TRBV10-3 and TRBJ2-1; no reliable D call. V lost 2 bases to trimming and J lost 7 bases, with 6 bases between them. This CDR3 is built from 12 residues. Looked up from germline, CDR1 is ENHRY and CDR2 is SYGVKD. CDR3 DNA: TGTGCCATCAGTGAGGGGCGAAATGAGCAGTTCTTC. Its translation is CAISEGRNEQFF.

The chain is built from TRBV10-3 and TRBJ2-5; maybe TRBD2 (6 bases). Trimming took off 4 bases at V and 5 bases at J, with 17 bases between the two ends. The CDR3 length is 15 residues. The germline V gene has CDR1 ENHRY and CDR2 SYGVKD. CDR3 residues: CAISVSAGMMETQYF. The CDR3 nucleotides read TGTGCCATCAGTGTTAGCGCGGGGATGATGGAGACCCAGTACTTC.

The chain recombines TRBV6-1 with TRBJ1-2, with 7 bases aligning to TRBD1. This CDR3 comprises 14 residues. Germline V CDR1 and CDR2: MNHNS, SASEGT. Trimming took 4 bases from V and 1 from J; bases not matched to a gene: 3. CDR3: CASSVRQGNYGYTF. The CDR3 DNA sequence: TGTGCCAGCAGTGTACGACAGGGTAACTATGGCTACACCTTC.

This clonotype was counted at least ten times. The chain couples TRBV28 to TRBJ1-6; weak D call: TRBD1 (5 bases). V lost 5 bases and J 8 bases, leaving 16 bases between the germline ends. The CDR3 totals 15 residues. CDR1 and CDR2 (germline): MDHEN, SYDVKM. The CDR3 spells CASSIPGREDSPLHF. In DNA form, the CDR3 reads TGTGCCAGCAGTATTCCAGGGAGAGAGGATTCACCCCTCCACTTT.

This clonotype was recorded many times. The chain combines TRBV19 with TRBJ2-6; D is possibly TRBD1 (6 bases). V lost 5 bases and J lost 1, with 9 bases in between. Germline V gives CDR1 LNHDA, CDR2 SQIVND (reference sequence). This CDR3 spans 15 amino acids. CDR3 protein: CASSSTGSGANVLTF. CDR3 coding DNA: TGTGCCAGTAGTTCTACAGGGTCTGGGGCCAACGTCCTGACTTTC.

This clonotype was recorded many times. This rearrangement joins TRBV12-3 or TRBV12-4 to TRBJ1-2; tentatively, D is TRBD1 (5 bases). The germline V and J ends were trimmed by 3 bases and 5 bases, with 16 bases remaining between them. This CDR3 is 15 amino acids long. CDR3 loop: CASSFDQGMKYGYTF. Written as DNA, the CDR3 is TGTGCCAGCAGTTTTGATCAGGGTATGAAGTATGGCTACACCTTC.

The chain is built from TRBV20-1 and TRBJ1-4; unclear D gene. The germline V and J ends were trimmed by 3 bases and 10 bases, with 15 bases remaining between them. The CDR3 has 13 residues. Germline V gene sequence: CDR1 DFQATT, CDR2 SNEGSKA (reference sequence). CDR3 amino acids: CSASSTSTGKLFF. In nucleotides, the CDR3 is TGCAGTGCTAGTTCGACATCGACCGGAAAACTGTTTTTT.